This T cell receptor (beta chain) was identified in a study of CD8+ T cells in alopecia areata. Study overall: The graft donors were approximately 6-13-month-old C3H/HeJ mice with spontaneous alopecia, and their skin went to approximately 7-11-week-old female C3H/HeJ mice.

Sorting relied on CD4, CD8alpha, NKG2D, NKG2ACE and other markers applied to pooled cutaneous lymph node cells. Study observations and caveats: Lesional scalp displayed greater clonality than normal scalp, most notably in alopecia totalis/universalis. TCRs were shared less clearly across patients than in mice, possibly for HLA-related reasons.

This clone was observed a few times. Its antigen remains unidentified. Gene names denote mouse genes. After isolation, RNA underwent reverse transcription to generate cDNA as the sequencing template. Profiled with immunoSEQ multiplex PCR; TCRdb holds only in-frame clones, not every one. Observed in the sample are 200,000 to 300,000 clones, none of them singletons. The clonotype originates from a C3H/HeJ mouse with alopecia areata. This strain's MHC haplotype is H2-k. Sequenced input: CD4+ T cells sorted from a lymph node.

The CDR3 DNA, read in part, is TGTGCCAGCAGCCCCCGGGACAGGGCAGGTGCAGAA. It is translated as CASSPRDRAGAE. In full, the CDR3 reads CASSPRDRAGAETLYF. The rearrangement uses TRBV5 and TRBJ2-3, with TRBD1 identical over 9 bases. From the germline J gene comes the end of the CDR3, since the read stops 4 residues before it. Germline CDR1 reads LGHNA; CDR2 reads YNLKQL (reference sequence). The CDR3 extends over 16 amino acids. V lost 4 bases, J lost 1 base, and 6 bases stayed unmatched.